This T cell receptor (beta chain) stems from a study of T cell changes during pregnancy in multiple sclerosis. Trimming removed 6 bases from V and 7 bases from J; junction bases left unmatched: 17. There are 17 residues in the CDR3. The germline CDR1 and CDR2 sequences are LNHDA and SQIVND (reference sequence). The data were produced by immunoSEQ multiplex PCR, yet TCRdb's version contains in-frame clones alone and is incomplete. The table includes under 95,000 clones, roughly 92% detected once. The clonotype comes from a female donor with multiple sclerosis, enrolled in a pregnancy study. Sequences were derived from peripheral blood, sampled in the second trimester of pregnancy. The chain uses TRBV19 and TRBJ2-1, with 8 bases identical to TRBD2. CDR3: CASSKALGRAMANEQFF. CDR3 nucleotide sequence: TGTGCCAGTAGCAAGGCTCTCGGGAGGGCCATGGCGAATGAGCAGTTCTTC.